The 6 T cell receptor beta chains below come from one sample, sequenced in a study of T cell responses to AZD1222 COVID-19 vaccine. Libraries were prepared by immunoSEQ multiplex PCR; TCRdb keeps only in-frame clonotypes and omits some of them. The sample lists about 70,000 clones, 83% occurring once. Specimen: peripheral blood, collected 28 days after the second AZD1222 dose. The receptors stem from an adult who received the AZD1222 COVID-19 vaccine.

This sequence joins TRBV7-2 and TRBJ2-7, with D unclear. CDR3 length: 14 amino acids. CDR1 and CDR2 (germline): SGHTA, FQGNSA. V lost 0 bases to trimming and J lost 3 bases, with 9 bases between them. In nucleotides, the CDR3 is TGTGCCAGCAGCTTAGCTTCCCGTAACTACGAGCAGTACTTC. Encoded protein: CASSLASRNYEQYF.

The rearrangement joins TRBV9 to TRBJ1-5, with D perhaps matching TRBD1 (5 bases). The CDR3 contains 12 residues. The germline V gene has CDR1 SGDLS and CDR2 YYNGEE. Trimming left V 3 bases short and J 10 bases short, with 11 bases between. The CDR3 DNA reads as TGTGCCAGCAGCGCGCAGGGCGGCCCCCAGCATTTT. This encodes CASSAQGGPQHF.

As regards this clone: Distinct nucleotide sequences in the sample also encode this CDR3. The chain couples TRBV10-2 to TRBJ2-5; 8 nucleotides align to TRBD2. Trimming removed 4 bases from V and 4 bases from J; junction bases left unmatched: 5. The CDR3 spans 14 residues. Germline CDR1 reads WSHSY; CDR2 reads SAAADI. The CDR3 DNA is TGCGCCAGCAGTGTCGGGGGGGCCTTAGAGACCCAGTACTTC. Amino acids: CASSVGGALETQYF.

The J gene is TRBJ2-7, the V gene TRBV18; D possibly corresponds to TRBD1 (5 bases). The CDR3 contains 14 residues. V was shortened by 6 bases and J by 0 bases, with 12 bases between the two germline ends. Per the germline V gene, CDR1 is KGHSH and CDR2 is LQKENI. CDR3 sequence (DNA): TGTGCCAGCTCCCCCCAGGGAAGCTCCTACGAGCAGTACTTC. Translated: CASSPQGSSYEQYF.

CDR3 sequence (DNA): TGTGCCAGCAGTTCCAGCGGGGGGAAGTATGAGCAGTACTTC. It specifies CASSSSGGKYEQYF. The rearrangement links TRBV28 to TRBJ2-7; TRBD2 matches 9 bases. V lost 4 bases, J lost 7 bases, and 8 bases stayed unmatched. The CDR3 totals 14 residues. Germline V gene lookup returns CDR1 MDHEN and CDR2 SYDVKM.

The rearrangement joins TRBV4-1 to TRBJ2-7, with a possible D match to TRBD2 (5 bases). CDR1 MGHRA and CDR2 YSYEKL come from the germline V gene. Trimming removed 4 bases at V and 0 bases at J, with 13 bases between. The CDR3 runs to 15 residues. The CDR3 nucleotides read TGCGCCAGCAGCCCCCGGACTGACCTCTCCTACGAGCAGTACTTC. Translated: CASSPRTDLSYEQYF.